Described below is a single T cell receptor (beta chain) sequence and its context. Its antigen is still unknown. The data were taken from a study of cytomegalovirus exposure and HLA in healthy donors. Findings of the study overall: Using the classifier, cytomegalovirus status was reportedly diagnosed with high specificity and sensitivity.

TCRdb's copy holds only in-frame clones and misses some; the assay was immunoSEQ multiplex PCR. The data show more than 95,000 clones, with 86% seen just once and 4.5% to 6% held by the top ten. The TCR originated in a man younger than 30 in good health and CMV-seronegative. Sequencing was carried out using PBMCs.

The CDR3, as DNA: TGTGCCAGCGGAGACAGGCAGGTTGGGGAAAAACTGTTTTTT. Translation gives CASGDRQVGEKLFF. The chain is built from TRBV6-1 and TRBJ1-4, with D perhaps TRBD1 (6 bases). Per germline, CDR1 MNHNS and CDR2 SASEGT. Trimming took off 8 bases at V and 8 bases at J, with 18 bases between the two ends. The CDR3 extends over 14 amino acids.